Listed below are T cell receptor beta chains from one sample, sequenced in a study of identical twins. TCRdb used MiXCR to reprocess the 5' RACE reads, holding one entry per CDR3 protein. Seen here are 550,000 to 800,000 distinct CDR3 sequences, roughly 7.2% observed once, and the top ten hold roughly 1.6%. These data were also reused for a study on yellow fever vaccine responses in identical twins.

The sample was PBMCs. The receptor set was obtained from a woman between 18 and 30 years old in good health. Both conserved end residues are part of each CDR3. A D gene is named only where the DNA matches it firmly.

>TRBV29-1|13|TRBD2
CSVRRGDQETQYF
>TRBV27|17|TRBD1
CASSLLWGQGMGDTQYF
>TRBV7-8|15|-
CASSSSAGVLYGYTF
>TRBV11-2|15|TRBD1
CASSLDGRGGTEAFF
>TRBV12-3/TRBV12-4|15|-
CASSFRREMNTEAFF
>TRBV20-1|12|-
CSARDGEFEAFF
>TRBV6-2/TRBV6-3|17|TRBD2
CASSYGGAGTSGYEQYF
>TRBV7-8|15|TRBD1
CASIRDRVNTGELFF
>TRBV12-3/TRBV12-4|15|TRBD1
CASSSGQQPKNIQYF
>TRBV6-5|16|-
CASSYSTAGLTGELFF
>TRBV20-1|15|TRBD2
CSARDLAGAGETQYF